Many counts were recorded for the clone carrying this T cell receptor (beta chain). Antigen: not known. The data were obtained in a study of tumor and adjacent non-tumor tissue in lung cancer. Study-wide points: Tumor TCR diversity, when higher, was linked to shorter survival. Tumor repertoires had a smaller top 100 clone share than normal lung. Tumor tissue had significantly higher TCR diversity than normal lung.

TCRbeta libraries were built with three rounds of nested PCR, modified from ARM-PCR. TCRdb reanalysed the multiplex PCR reads using MiXCR and keeps one entry per CDR3 protein. The sample contains around 99,000 distinct CDR3 sequences, roughly three fifths of which appear only once. V was trimmed by 2 bases and J by 1 base, leaving 15 bases between them. Germline-derived CDR1 and CDR2 are SEHNR and FQNEAQ (reference sequence). The CDR3 consists of 17 residues. RNA was extracted from bulk tissue without any cell sorting. The normal lung tissue was taken more than 3 cm from the tumor edge. The genes are TRBV7-9 and TRBJ2-1; TRBD1 might be the D (5 bases). The origin of this receptor is a man in his sixties with non-small cell lung cancer. Sequencing was done on a sample of distant non-tumor lung tissue. The CDR3 here is CASSLPQQGRSYNEQFF. DNA for the CDR3: TGTGCCAGCAGCTTACCCCAGCAGGGTCGGTCCTACAATGAGCAGTTCTTC.